This record covers a single TCR beta chain. This sample is part of a study of blood T cell repertoires in COVID-19. The overall study: COVID-19 samples collected from the United States, Italy and Spain covered acute and convalescent phases.

Germline assignment: CDR1 SGHDT and CDR2 YYEEEE. There are 14 residues in the CDR3. Unmatched junction bases numbered 6, after V lost 5 bases and J lost 4 bases. Profiling relied on immunoSEQ multiplex PCR, and the TCRdb table lists in-frame clones only, not all of them. Counted here are tens of thousands of clones, 81% occurring once; the ten biggest clones make up more than 30%. V is TRBV5-6 and J is TRBJ1-2, with 9 bases matching TRBD1. Specimen: peripheral blood. The origin of this receptor is a man aged 55 to 70 with COVID-19, enrolled during active disease. CDR3 nucleotide sequence: TGTGCCAGCAGAAGCACAGGGGGCGGCTATGGCTACACCTTC. Protein product: CASRSTGGGYGYTF.